The 2 T cell receptor beta chains listed next were all sequenced from one sample in a study of Ad26.COV2.S vaccination and SARS-CoV-2 variants. Profiling relied on immunoSEQ multiplex PCR, and the TCRdb table lists in-frame clones only, not all of them. Altogether 87,000 or so clones are present, more than 70% being singletons, with the ten largest covering 16%. The input for sequencing was peripheral blood, taken after recovery from COVID-19. Receptors were obtained from a human donor who had recovered from COVID-19.

The rearrangement uses TRBV24-1 and TRBJ1-4; D is unresolved. The CDR3 consists of 12 residues. Between the trimmed V and J ends, which lost 9 bases and 8 bases, there was a span of 12 bases. In germline, CDR1 is KGHDR, CDR2 SFDVKD. The CDR3 loop reads CATPSPEEKLFF. CDR3 bases: TGTGCCACCCCTTCCCCGGAGGAAAAACTGTTTTTT.

V and J are TRBV10-3 and TRBJ1-3, with D uncertain. The CDR3 has 16 residues. Between the trimmed V and J ends, which lost 3 bases and 2 bases, there was a span of 14 bases. Germline CDR1 ENHRY, CDR2 SYGVKD. CDR3 protein: CAISETEQWTGNTIYF. The CDR3 DNA is TGTGCCATCAGTGAAACGGAACAGTGGACTGGAAACACCATATATTTT.